One and the same sample provided the 14 T cell receptor beta chains below, sequenced in a study of shared clonotypes between healthy human individuals. Generated by immunoSEQ multiplex PCR, the TCRdb table keeps only in-frame clones and is missing some. The data hold some 2,000,000 clones, with roughly 96% observed a single time. Sequencing used naive CD4+ T cells sorted from blood. Documented subset: CD45RA+ positively selected. These receptors were taken from a man aged 18 to 30 in good health.

This chain uses TRBV7-2 with TRBJ1-1; no firm D call. This CDR3 region has 14 residues. The ends were cut back, 4 bases at V and 4 bases at J, with 13 bases in the middle. The germline CDR1 and CDR2 sequences are SGHTA and FQGNSA. CDR3 loop: CASSYRTASTEAFF. CDR3 sequence (DNA): TGTGCCAGCAGCTATAGGACGGCGAGCACTGAAGCTTTCTTT. The full variable domain, with the rest looked up from reference TRBV7-2 and TRBJ1-1, is GAGVSQSPSNKVTEKGKDVELRCDPISGHTALYWYRQSLGQGLEFLIYFQGNSAPDKSGLPSDRFSAERTGGSVSTLTIQRTQQEDSAVYLCASSYRTASTEAFFGQGTRLTVV.

V and J are TRBV7-9 and TRBJ2-7; 7 positions agree with TRBD1. Germline V CDR1 and CDR2: SEHNR, FQNEAQ (reference sequence). The CDR3 consists of 16 residues. V lost 5 bases to trimming and J lost 4 bases; unmatched junction nucleotides: 14. In DNA form, the CDR3 reads TGTGCCAGCAGCACCGGTCTTAGGGACAGTCTTTACGAGCAGTACTTC. Translated: CASSTGLRDSLYEQYF. The full variable domain, its missing parts supplied by reference TRBV7-9 and TRBJ2-7, is DTGVSQNPRHKITKRGQNVTFRCDPISEHNRLYWYRQTLGQGPEFLTYFQNEAQLEKSRLLSDRFSAERPKGSFSTLEIQRTEQGDSAMYLCASSTGLRDSLYEQYFGPGTRLTVT.

On this clone: The same CDR3 is also encoded by other DNA sequences in this sample. The chain combines TRBV19 with TRBJ1-1, with D possibly being TRBD1 (6 bases). Per germline, CDR1 LNHDA and CDR2 SQIVND (reference sequence). This CDR3 region has 14 residues. Trimming removed 6 bases from V and 0 bases from J, with 11 bases in between. The CDR3 DNA reads TGTGCCAGTAGCCAGGACAGATTGAACACTGAAGCTTTCTTT. Translated, it gives CASSQDRLNTEAFF.

This chain uses TRBV11-2 with TRBJ1-1; 10 nucleotides align to TRBD1. Trimming cost V 6 bases and J 6 bases; bases outside gene matches: 16. Per the germline V gene, CDR1 is SGHAT and CDR2 is FQNNGV. The CDR3 is 17 residues long. The CDR3 reads CASSNPRQGAITAEAFF. CDR3 sequence (DNA): TGTGCCAGCAGTAACCCCCGACAGGGGGCGATCACTGCTGAAGCTTTCTTT. The full variable domain, with the rest looked up from reference TRBV11-2 and TRBJ1-1, is EAGVAQSPRYKIIEKRQSVAFWCNPISGHATLYWYQQILGQGPKLLIQFQNNGVVDDSQLPKDRFSAERLKGVDSTLKIQPAKLEDSAVYLCASSNPRQGAITAEAFFGQGTRLTVV.

The chain uses TRBV9 and TRBJ2-1; 9 bases are a match to TRBD2. There are 16 residues in the CDR3. Looked up from germline, CDR1 is SGDLS and CDR2 is YYNGEE. V trimming: 4 bases; J trimming: 0 bases; junction bases outside the gene matches: 5. The CDR3 DNA reads as TGTGCCAGCAGCACCCTTAGCGGGAGCTCCTACAATGAGCAGTTCTTC. The encoded protein is CASSTLSGSSYNEQFF.

This clone was detected a few times. V gene TRBV27 combines with J gene TRBJ1-6, with 10 positions matching TRBD1. The length of the CDR3 is 15 residues. Looked up from germline, CDR1 is MNHEY and CDR2 is SMNVEV (reference sequence). The V segment lost 6 bases and the J segment 8 bases; nucleotides outside the gene matches: 7. CDR3 in amino acids: CASSDRDRGYSPLHF. CDR3 sequence (DNA): TGTGCCAGCAGCGACCGGGACAGGGGATATTCACCCCTCCACTTT.

The chain has TRBV5-6 and TRBJ2-7; D gene unclear. The germline V and J ends were trimmed by 4 bases and 7 bases, with 18 bases remaining between them. The CDR3 extends over 14 amino acids. The germline CDR1 and CDR2 sequences are SGHDT and YYEEEE. CDR3 region: CASSPTAAPLEQYF. The CDR3 nucleotides read TGTGCCAGCAGCCCCACGGCAGCCCCCTTGGAGCAGTACTTC. Using reference TRBV5-6 and TRBJ2-7 for the parts outside the CDR3, the full variable domain is DAGVTQSPTHLIKTRGQQVTLRCSPKSGHDTVSWYQQALGQGPQFIFQYYEEEERQRGNFPDRFSGHQFPNYSSELNVNALLLGDSALYLCASSPTAAPLEQYFGPGTRLTVT.

The chain links TRBV5-4 to TRBJ1-1, with D perhaps TRBD1 (6 bases). The CDR3 spans 17 residues. Deletions cut 4 bases from V and 0 bases from J, with 19 bases between. The germline V gene has CDR1 SGHNT and CDR2 YYREEE (reference sequence). The CDR3 region has the DNA TGTGCCAGCAGCAACACCGGGACACCTTTCATGAACACTGAAGCTTTCTTT. It encodes CASSNTGTPFMNTEAFF.

CDR3 coding DNA: TGTGCCAGCAGTTCCGCCGGGACAGGGACCGGTGGCTACACCTTC. It encodes CASSSAGTGTGGYTF. J is TRBJ1-2 and V is TRBV28; 9 bases are shared with TRBD1. Germline V gene lookup returns CDR1 MDHEN and CDR2 SYDVKM. This CDR3 has 15 residues. J was trimmed by 7 bases and V by 4 bases; bases with no gene match: 10.

The rearrangement links TRBV5-1 to TRBJ2-7, with 10 bases that match TRBD1. V dropped 4 bases and J dropped 4; count of bases not matched to a gene: 5. The CDR3 contains 14 residues. Germline V gene data show CDR1 as SGHRS and CDR2 as YFSETQ. The CDR3 spells CASSDPGQGYEQYF. For the CDR3, the DNA is TGCGCCAGCAGCGACCCGGGACAGGGGTACGAGCAGTACTTC.

This clone was picked up one time. The rearrangement links TRBV2 to TRBJ1-5; no reliable D call. There are 13 residues in the CDR3. V was trimmed by 8 bases and J by 1 base, leaving 9 bases between them. Germline V gives CDR1 SNHLY, CDR2 FYNNEI. The CDR3 loop reads CASGIGSNQPQHF. The CDR3 DNA reads as TGTGCCAGCGGTATCGGGAGCAATCAGCCCCAGCATTTT.

This sequence joins TRBV7-8 and TRBJ2-7; tentatively, D is TRBD1 (6 bases). This CDR3 has 15 residues. V shed 7 bases and J shed 2 bases, with 18 bases lying between them. Germline loops: CDR1 SGHVS, CDR2 FQNEAQ. CDR3 loop: CASILWDQGTYEQYF. CDR3 nucleotide sequence: TGTGCCAGCATCCTATGGGACCAGGGGACCTACGAGCAGTACTTC.

The chain employs TRBV4-1 and TRBJ2-1; 7 bases fit TRBD1. J gave up 4 bases and V 6 bases, and 9 bases lay outside the gene matches. CDR1 is MGHRA, CDR2 YSYEKL, per germline. The CDR3 extends over 15 amino acids. The CDR3 sequence is CASRPTGLKYNEQFF. CDR3 DNA sequence: TGCGCCAGCAGACCGACAGGGCTTAAGTACAATGAGCAGTTCTTC.

The chain is built from TRBV28 and TRBJ2-7; D is unresolved. Germline V gene data show CDR1 as MDHEN and CDR2 as SYDVKM. There are 13 residues in the CDR3. V was trimmed by 3 bases and J by 4 bases, leaving 10 bases between them. The CDR3 reads CASSLAVKYEQYF. As DNA, the CDR3 is TGTGCCAGCAGTTTGGCGGTGAAGTACGAGCAGTACTTC. Complete variable domain (other parts from reference TRBV28 and TRBJ2-7): DVKVTQSSRYLVKRTGEKVFLECVQDMDHENMFWYRQDPGLGLRLIYFSYDVKMKEKGDIPEGYSVSREKKERFSLILESASTNQTSMYLCASSLAVKYEQYFGPGTRLTVT.